Shown below are 14 T cell receptor beta chains from a single sample sequenced in a study of T cell repertoires in cytomegalovirus infection (dated by TCRdb to between 2018 and 2021). Read against the paper, the sample's treatment or condition label means: in vitro stimulation with specific CMV peptide epitopes to enrich CMV-specific T cells. Their target antigens are unknown. Instrument used: Illumina HiSeq 1500. TCRdb reworked the public reads: Q25 trimming with fastp, MiXCR clone assembly, productive beta chains retained. Rows merge per CDR3 protein into single entries with the most common DNA and genes. This sample gives about 920,000 distinct CDR3 sequences in total; around a third of them show up just once. About 14% of the sample belongs to the ten largest clones. The sample was cultured CD8+ T cells from PBMCs, taken from culture after CMV antigen stimulation. All receptors come from a human donor in good health (CMV status not recorded). Some clones in this sample may be carry-over from other donors' samples.

This rearrangement joins TRBV27 to TRBJ2-7; TRBD1 or TRBD2 may be the D gene (5 bases each). The CDR3 covers 14 residues. Germline V gene sequence: CDR1 MNHEY, CDR2 SMNVEV (reference sequence). V lost 8 bases, J lost 0 bases, and 14 bases lay in between. As DNA, the CDR3 is TGTGCCAGCCGCCTCGGGGCGAGCTCCTACGAGCAGTACTTC. It encodes CASRLGASSYEQYF.

This clonotype has a handful of counts. V and J are TRBV6-6 and TRBJ2-2; 7 bases fit TRBD2. Trimming removed 5 bases from V and 2 bases from J; junction bases left unmatched: 5. The CDR3 contains 15 residues. Germline V lookup: CDR1 MNHNY, CDR2 SVGAGI (reference sequence). In DNA, the CDR3 is TGTGCCAGCAGTGCCGGGACTAAAAACACCGGGGAGCTGTTTTTT. This codes for CASSAGTKNTGELFF.

This chain uses TRBV4-2 with TRBJ1-1; 7 nucleotides line up with TRBD1. The CDR3 contains 14 residues. CDR1 and CDR2 (germline): LGHNA, YNFKEQ. The V segment lost 10 bases and the J segment 4 bases; nucleotides outside the gene matches: 12. The chain's CDR3 is CANRPTGLGTEAFF. As DNA, the CDR3 is TGTGCCAACAGGCCGACAGGGTTGGGCACTGAAGCTTTCTTT.

The V and J genes are TRBV6-2 or TRBV6-3 and TRBJ2-3; D gene unclear. In germline, CDR1 is MNHEY, CDR2 SVGEGT. The CDR3 runs 15 residues. V dropped 0 bases and J dropped 2 bases, with 9 bases sitting between them. The CDR3 DNA reads TGTGCCAGCAGTTACTCGAGGCCTATCACAGATACGCAGTATTTT. Translating gives CASSYSRPITDTQYF.

The chain employs TRBV12-3 or TRBV12-4 and TRBJ1-2, with D unclear. This CDR3 contains 12 residues. V was pared by 8 bases and J by 8 bases, with 15 bases between. CDR3 sequence (DNA): TGTGCCAGCTCGCCGGGGAACGCGGGCTACACCTTC. It codes for CASSPGNAGYTF.

This chain joins TRBV7-6 and TRBJ2-2, with D perhaps matching TRBD2 (7 bases). There are 16 residues in the CDR3. V lost 5 bases to trimming and J lost 4 bases, with 17 bases between them. The germline CDR1 and CDR2 sequences are SGHVS and FNYEAQ. CDR3 residues: CASSQGGGAVTGELFF. Written as DNA, the CDR3 is TGTGCCAGCAGCCAGGGAGGGGGGGCCGTCACCGGGGAGCTGTTTTTT.

This clonotype was seen repeatedly, ten times or more. The V and J genes are TRBV7-2 and TRBJ2-3; maybe TRBD1 (6 bases). The V gene's germline CDR1 is SGHTA and CDR2 FQGNSA. The V gene lost 6 bases and the J gene lost 4 bases, with 14 bases spanning the gap. The length of the CDR3 is 14 residues. CDR3 DNA: TGTGCCAGCAGTCGACCAGGGGTAGCAGATACGCAGTATTTT. Translated: CASSRPGVADTQYF.

This clonotype was seen a handful of times. The V gene is TRBV29-1, the J gene TRBJ1-2; D is perhaps TRBD1 (6 bases). With 5 bases removed from V and 3 bases from J, the gap between germline ends came to 19 bases. The CDR3 is 15 residues long. Germline values: CDR1 SQVTM, CDR2 ANQGSEA. The CDR3 DNA reads TGCAGCGTTTTAGGCTCAGGGGTATTTGACTATGGCTACACCTTC. Amino acid sequence: CSVLGSGVFDYGYTF.

This chain uses TRBV29-1 with TRBJ2-7; 9 bases line up with TRBD1. Germline trimming cut 7 bases from V and 5 bases from J; bases unmatched to any gene: 9. Looked up from germline, CDR1 is SQVTM and CDR2 is ANQGSEA. CDR3 size: 13 residues. CDR3 amino acids: CSAHGGQGHEQYF. CDR3 coding DNA: TGCAGCGCTCATGGGGGACAGGGCCACGAGCAGTACTTC.

V is TRBV4-3 and J is TRBJ2-2, with 10 positions matching TRBD2. Trimming cost V 0 bases and J 1 base; bases outside gene matches: 2. The CDR3 is made up of 17 amino acids. CDR1 and CDR2 (germline): LGHNA, YSLEER. The CDR3: CASSQEPSGGNTGELFF. CDR3 bases: TGCGCCAGCAGCCAAGAGCCTAGCGGGGGGAACACCGGGGAGCTGTTTTTT.

V usage is TRBV7-9 and J usage is TRBJ1-2; D is ambiguous. CDR3 length: 12 amino acids. Between the trimmed V and J ends, which lost 9 bases and 3 bases, there was a span of 11 bases. Looked up from germline, CDR1 is SEHNR and CDR2 is FQNEAQ (reference sequence). As DNA, the CDR3 is TGTGCCAGTGCAAACTGGGACTATGGCTACACCTTC. Translating it yields CASANWDYGYTF.

V and J are TRBV12-3 or TRBV12-4 and TRBJ1-1; D gene ambiguous. The V end was cut by 3 bases, the J end by 1 base, with 18 bases between. CDR3 length: 17 residues. The DNA of the CDR3 is TGTGCCAGCAGTTTCAACAGCTCCTCCGGGGAGAACACTGAAGCTTTCTTT. Its protein is CASSFNSSSGENTEAFF.

This clonotype was seen a single time. The chain is built from TRBV7-6 and TRBJ1-6, with TRBD1 identical over 8 bases. This CDR3 is 14 amino acids long. The germline CDR1 and CDR2 sequences are SGHVS and FNYEAQ. V dropped 3 bases and J dropped 7; count of bases not matched to a gene: 2. CDR3 coding DNA: TGTGCCAGCAGCTTCCAGGGGGCAAATTCACCCCTCCACTTT. This gives the protein CASSFQGANSPLHF.

This clonotype was counted only a few times. The V gene is TRBV10-3, the J gene TRBJ2-6; a weak D match, TRBD1 (5 bases). The CDR3 is 14 residues long. Per the germline V gene, CDR1 is ENHRY and CDR2 is SYGVKD. V lost 6 bases and J 7 bases, leaving 13 bases between the germline ends. CDR3 coding DNA: TGTGCCATCAGAATACAGGAAAGTGCCAACGTCCTGACTTTC. Its translation: CAIRIQESANVLTF.